This TCR beta chain originates from a study of a mutant IDH1 vaccine in newly diagnosed glioma (dated by TCRdb to about 2021). Looking at the study overall: Vaccination started 4-6 weeks after radiotherapy alone, or was given together with temozolomide cycles in the groups whose treatment included chemotherapy. Of the approximately 30 treated patients, roughly 60% were male and roughly 38% were female, and a mean age of 40.4 years was recorded. Before enrollment, patients had received standard therapy of radiotherapy alone, temozolomide alone, or radiochemotherapy with temozolomide; most received the combination. The week-35 safety follow-up took place at visit V12, and the week-47 end of study took place at visit V13. Peripheral blood was drawn at six visits: V03 (baseline), V05, V07, V10, V12 and V13. For exploratory analyses, about 25 treated patients had longitudinal TCRB deep sequencing done wherever samples were available.

The study at large found these results: Across multiple MHC alleles, vaccine-induced immune responses were seen in 93.3% of patients. Selection of PBMC samples for TCRB deep sequencing was based on availability. It was noted by the authors that analyses of patient blood samples could not be reproduced owing to sample limitations. Changes in the top peripheral T cell clonotypes picked up by TCRB sequencing did not appear to be linked to pseudoprogression.

The protocol used for the library was the immunoSEQ multiplex PCR assay. Rearranged TCR beta chain sequences were amplified using the hsTCRB Kit according to the manufacturer's protocol. Sequencing of TCRB libraries was carried out on an Illumina MiSeq. Turning to the authors' computational methods: The kit vendor's proprietary platform handled demultiplexing, trimming and gene mapping. This is the immuneACCESS table as TCRdb keeps it, with only in-frame sequences that have V and J called. A part of the clones is gone; compared with another copy, unresolved V genes explain less than half, and the rest is unexplained. The V and J calls and clone size come from that table; D and trimming were worked out from the DNA. This sample holds about 90,000 clones; over 85% were observed only once. Clones ranked in the top ten supply around 0.77% of the sample. Comments on this clone: The specificity of this receptor is unknown. No qualities accompany the bases; no much larger clone lies one base away.

The CDR3, cysteine through phenylalanine, is 16 amino acids long. Only the CDR3 DNA is retained, 48 bases long and in frame from the first base. CDR1 and CDR2 are read off the germline V gene (reference sequence) as MNHEY and SMNVEV. The germline V and J ends show losses of 5 bases and 2 bases respectively, and no gene match explains 7 bases of the junction. According to the study, the label for this sample's time point signals: week 47, end of study. Each vaccine dose, consisting of 300 ug of a 20-mer mutant IDH1 peptide in Montanide, was administered subcutaneously with topical imiquimod. Patients were given eight vaccinations, in weeks 1, 3, 5, 7, 11, 15, 19 and 23, which matched visits V03 through V10. Donors had newly diagnosed WHO grade 3 or 4 IDH1-mutant astrocytomas with loss of nuclear ATRX. The samples were drawn from NOA16, a multicentre, single-arm, open-label phase I trial in Germany that tested a mutant IDH1 peptide vaccine in humans for the first time. The DNeasy Blood and Tissue Kit was used to extract genomic DNA from EDTA blood for TCRB sequencing.

Recombination connected TRBV27 to TRBJ1-4, with 8 bases matching TRBD1. The specimen comprised PBMCs, sampled from a glioma patient whose treatment included an IDH1 peptide vaccine. This TCR was sampled from a woman between 50 and 59 years old with glioma. The CDR3: CASSRDRGATNEKLFF. The nucleotide sequence is TGTGCCAGCAGTCGAGACAGGGGCGCGACTAATGAAAAACTGTTTTTT. With the rest looked up from the reference TRBV27 and TRBJ1-4 genes rather than sequenced, the full variable domain is EAQVTQNPRYLITVTGKKLTVTCSQNMNHEYMSWYRQDPGLGLRQIYYSMNVEVTDKGDVPEGYKVSRKEKRNFPLILESPSPNQTSLYFCASSRDRGATNEKLFFGSGTQLSVL.